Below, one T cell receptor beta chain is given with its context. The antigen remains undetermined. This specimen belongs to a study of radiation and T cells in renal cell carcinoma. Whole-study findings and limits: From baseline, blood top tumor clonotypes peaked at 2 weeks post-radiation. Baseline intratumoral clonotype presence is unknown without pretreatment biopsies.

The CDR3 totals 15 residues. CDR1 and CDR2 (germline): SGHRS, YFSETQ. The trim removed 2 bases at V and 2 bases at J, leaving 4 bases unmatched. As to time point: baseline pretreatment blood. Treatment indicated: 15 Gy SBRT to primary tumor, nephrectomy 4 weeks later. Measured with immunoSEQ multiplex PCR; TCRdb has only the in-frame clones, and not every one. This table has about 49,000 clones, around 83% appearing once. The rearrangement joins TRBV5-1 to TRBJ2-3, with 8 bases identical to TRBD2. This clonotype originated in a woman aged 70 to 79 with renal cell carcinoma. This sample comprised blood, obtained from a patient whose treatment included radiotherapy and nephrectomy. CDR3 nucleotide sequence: TGCGCCAGCAGCTTTGTAGCGGGGAACACAGATACGCAGTATTTT. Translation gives CASSFVAGNTDTQYF.